This T cell receptor (beta chain) comes out of a study of T cell responses to AZD1222 COVID-19 vaccine. About the research overall: Pooled samples include second doses given at about 4 or 12 weeks.

Some clones are missing from TCRdb's copy, which holds only in-frame ones; the method was immunoSEQ multiplex PCR. The top ten hold roughly 7.2% of the sample, which has some 49,000 clones, over 65% seen once. Germline V gene lookup returns CDR1 DFQATT and CDR2 SNEGSKA (reference sequence). The ends were cut back, 4 bases at V and 9 bases at J, with 4 bases in the middle. This CDR3 contains 9 residues. This clone was seen a single time. No antigen is known for it. Study-level points and caveats: In a largely white British group with more females than males, clonal diversity was possibly underestimated. Breadth and depth of Spike-specific TCRs rose after two AZD1222 doses.

The TCR comes from an adult in good health. The gene calls are TRBV20-1 and TRBJ2-1, with D unresolved. The source was peripheral blood, collected on day 0 of AZD1222 vaccination. The CDR3 nucleotides read TGCAGTGCTAAGGGTGAGCAGTTCTTC. This encodes CSAKGEQFF.